Below, one T cell receptor beta chain is given with its context. Its antigen is not known. The data derive from a study of shared clonotypes between healthy human individuals. Findings of the study overall: All-four-donor shared clonotypes had higher generation probabilities than non-shared clonotypes did.

Terminally differentiated effector memory CD45RA+ cells were excluded from the naive CD8 cells, which were CD45RO-negative and positively selected for CCR7. All participating donors were Caucasian adults from Nashville, Tennessee. Libraries were prepared by immunoSEQ multiplex PCR; TCRdb keeps only in-frame clonotypes and omits some of them. This table has about 2.1 million clones, around 95% appearing once. Per the germline V gene, CDR1 is SGHTA and CDR2 is FQGNSA. The CDR3 runs to 16 residues. V trimming: 3 bases; J trimming: 5 bases; junction bases outside the gene matches: 7. Sequenced material: naive CD8+ T cells from PBMCs. This sequence joins TRBV7-2 and TRBJ2-7; 13 bases are a match to TRBD2. This TCR was recovered from a young man in good health. Some clones in this sample may be carry-over from other donors' samples. CDR3 in amino acids: CASSLRTSGRIHEQYF. The CDR3, as DNA: TGTGCCAGCAGCTTGCGGACTAGCGGGAGAATCCACGAGCAGTACTTC.